These 10 T cell receptor beta chains share one sample of origin, sequenced in a study of brain T cells in children with intractable seizures. Method: immunoSEQ multiplex PCR; TCRdb's copy keeps in-frame clones and lacks some. The sample yields about 80,000 clones, approximately 89% seen once. Sequences were derived from peripheral blood, sampled at surgery. These receptors were obtained from a girl aged 2-10 years with Rasmussen encephalitis and intractable seizures.

The chain couples TRBV6-5 to TRBJ2-7; possibly TRBD2 for D (6 bases). V was cut by 2 bases and J by 5 bases, with 10 bases left in between. Germline-derived CDR1 and CDR2 are MNHEY and SVGAGI. The CDR3 is 13 amino acids. The CDR3 spells CASSYLGGDEQYF. The CDR3 bases are TGTGCCAGCAGTTACCTGGGGGGTGACGAGCAGTACTTC.

The chain couples TRBV7-9 to TRBJ1-4, with TRBD1 matching 7 bases. CDR1 and CDR2 from the germline V gene are SEHNR and FQNEAQ (reference sequence). Germline trimming cut 1 base from V and 7 bases from J; bases unmatched to any gene: 6. The CDR3 consists of 15 residues. The CDR3 DNA sequence: TGTGCCAGCAGCTTAGAAGGGACAGTGCGTGAAAAACTGTTTTTT. Protein product: CASSLEGTVREKLFF.

The rearrangement joins TRBV6-1 to TRBJ1-4, with TRBD1 identical over 7 bases. This CDR3 spans 16 amino acids. After removal of 0 bases from V and 8 bases from J, the junction contained 9 bases not matched to a gene. CDR1 and CDR2 from the germline V gene are MNHNS and SASEGT. The CDR3 loop is CASSEAQGGVDEKLFF. The CDR3 DNA reads TGTGCCAGCAGTGAAGCGCAGGGGGGGGTTGACGAAAAACTGTTTTTT.

This chain joins TRBV7-9 and TRBJ2-7, with D possibly called TRBD1 or TRBD2 (5 bases each). Germline V gene lookup returns CDR1 SEHNR and CDR2 FQNEAQ (reference sequence). The length of the CDR3 is 13 residues. The V end lost 6 bases, the J end lost 5 bases, and 14 bases lay between the germline ends. The CDR3 loop is CASRGENKDEQYF. The DNA of the CDR3 is TGTGCCAGCAGGGGGGAGAATAAAGACGAGCAGTACTTC.

This chain uses TRBV6-6 with TRBJ2-7; 13 bases agree with TRBD2. The CDR3 spans 14 residues. Looked up from germline, CDR1 is MNHNY and CDR2 is SVGAGI (reference sequence). J gave up 4 bases and V 5 bases, and 2 bases lay outside the gene matches. CDR3 bases: TGTGCCAGCAGTCGGACTAGCGGGAGTTACGAGCAGTACTTC. Protein product: CASSRTSGSYEQYF.

This clone was picked up one time. V is TRBV14 and J is TRBJ2-2; 8 bases are a match to TRBD2. The ends lost 1 base at V and 6 bases at J; junction bases unmatched: 7. CDR3 length: 16 residues. Germline values: CDR1 SGHDN, CDR2 FVKESK. The CDR3 region has the DNA TGTGCCAGCAGCCAAGTCCCAGCGGGAGCCCCCGGGGAGCTGTTTTTT. This gives the protein CASSQVPAGAPGELFF.

This chain joins TRBV5-4 and TRBJ2-6, with a possible D match to TRBD1 (6 bases). The CDR3 consists of 16 residues. Germline CDR1 and CDR2: SGHNT and YYREEE (reference sequence). With 4 bases removed from V and 1 base from J, the gap between germline ends came to 12 bases. The CDR3 spells CASSPRQESGANVLTF. CDR3 DNA sequence: TGTGCCAGCAGCCCGCGACAGGAATCTGGGGCCAACGTCCTGACTTTC. Looking up the rest from reference TRBV5-4 and TRBJ2-6 gives the full variable domain: ETGVTQSPTHLIKTRGQQVTLRCSSQSGHNTVSWYQQALGQGPQFIFQYYREEENGRGNFPPRFSGLQFPNYSSELNVNALELDDSALYLCASSPRQESGANVLTFGAGSRLTVL.

This clone was seen only once. The chain has TRBV27 and TRBJ1-5; D is perhaps TRBD1 (6 bases). The CDR3 extends over 14 amino acids. V lost 6 bases and J 1 base, leaving 10 bases between the germline ends. In germline, CDR1 is MNHEY, CDR2 SMNVEV (reference sequence). CDR3 residues: CASRRGGSNQPQHF. CDR3 bases: TGTGCCAGCAGAAGAGGGGGAAGCAATCAGCCCCAGCATTTT.

Only one count was recorded for this clone. The J gene is TRBJ2-1, the V gene TRBV10-1; TRBD2 might be the D (6 bases). V lost 10 bases, J lost 15 bases, and 19 bases lay in between. The CDR3 is made up of 11 amino acids. Germline V gene sequence: CDR1 WNHNN, CDR2 SYGVQD (reference sequence). Here the CDR3 DNA reads TGCGCCATCCCGGGGACTTCGCCGCGGTTCTTC. Its translation is CAIPGTSPRFF.

The chain is built from TRBV2 and TRBJ2-7; 9 bases agree with TRBD2. The length of the CDR3 is 14 residues. The germline V gene encodes CDR1 SNHLY and CDR2 FYNNEI. Trimming cost V 6 bases and J 9 bases; bases outside gene matches: 12. CDR3 loop: CASSWVEGGRGQYF. CDR3 sequence (DNA): TGTGCCAGCAGCTGGGTGGAGGGCGGGAGGGGGCAGTACTTC. Based on the CDR3 plus reference TRBV2 and TRBJ2-7, the full variable domain is EPEVTQTPSHQVTQMGQEVILRCVPISNHLYFYWYRQILGQKVEFLVSFYNNEISEKSEIFDDQFSVERPDGSNFTLKIRSTKLEDSAMYFCASSWVEGGRGQYFGPGTRLTVT.